Sequencing of this T cell receptor beta chain was carried out in a study of cytomegalovirus exposure and HLA in healthy donors (dated by TCRdb to between 2016 and 2019). Concerning the study at large: According to a later analysis, one platform produced both the 120 validation repertoires and the 550 to 800 repertoires of the first cohort. The study aimed to test whether cataloging public T cell receptors could reveal signatures of past pathogen exposure. A separate validation cohort of 100 to 150 different subjects was used in addition to the approximately 670-subject first cohort. The study combined high-throughput TCR immunosequencing, statistical association of individual TCRs with disease status, and machine learning to predict cytomegalovirus infection status. What the study reported, not specific to this receptor: A total of 150 to 200 TCR beta chains were listed by the study as associated with cytomegalovirus. A few of the identified cytomegalovirus-associated TCR beta chains were confirmed in vitro to be specific for cytomegalovirus antigens. The classifier was reported to diagnose cytomegalovirus status with high specificity and sensitivity in both the original and validation cohorts. The authors suggested that the approach could potentially be extended to other disease states and immunological phenotypes. A later analysis lacked HLA typing for the validation cohort, so it scored co-occurrence in that cohort across all 130 or so repertoires. Across donors, most TCR sequences were observed very rarely, whereas some public TCRs were present in many individuals. A later analysis found that TCRs clustered in the first cohort also tended to co-occur in the roughly 120 validation repertoires, with more than 90% of cluster scores above 0.

Donors formed part of the validation cohort, which comprised over a hundred subjects and was distinct from the first cohort of fewer than 750 subjects. About this clone: Its antigen is still unknown. Base qualities are not recorded, but no much larger clone differs from it by a single base.

The library was prepared using the immunoSEQ multiplex PCR assay. The authors processed their data as follows. A statistical classification framework was built to diagnose cytomegalovirus status from the catalog of TCR beta chain sequences. This is the immuneACCESS table as TCRdb keeps it, with only in-frame sequences that have V and J called. A part of the clones is gone; compared with another copy, unresolved V genes explain less than half, and the rest is unexplained. The V and J calls and clone size come from that table; D and trimming were worked out from the DNA. The sample table contains some 170,000 clones; only one count was recorded for approximately 86% of them. Of the sample, about 2.5% is held by the ten largest clones. Sequenced: PBMCs. This sequence was found in a man younger than 30 in good health and CMV-seropositive.

Here is the DNA: TGTGCCAGTAGTATGGACAGCTCCTACGAGCAGTACTTC. This yields the protein CASSMDSSYEQYF. The chain employs TRBV19 and TRBJ2-7, and possibly TRBD1, on 6 matching bases. Counted from cysteine to phenylalanine, this CDR3 has 13 amino acids. Only the CDR3 portion is preserved as DNA: 39 bases, with reading frame beginning at the first base. Trimming takes 3 bases from V and 0 bases from J, and the germline ends sit 6 bases apart. Via the germline V gene (reference sequence), CDR1 is LNHDA and CDR2 SQIVND.